These 10 T cell receptor beta chains were all obtained from the same sample, sequenced in a study of blood T cells in healthy people across ages. Combining a sample-barcoded 5' primer with a J-beta primer mix, a second PCR ran for roughly 7 to 11 cycles. TCRdb re-derived calls from the 5' RACE reads in MiXCR, one entry per CDR3 protein. The sample lists around 710,000 distinct CDR3 sequences; roughly 45% were seen once. Sequenced input: blood. The receptors shown here come from a woman between 55 and 75 years old in good health.

J is TRBJ2-7 and V is TRBV20-1; 7 bases align to TRBD1. This CDR3 spans 14 amino acids. The V segment lost 6 bases and the J segment 4 bases; nucleotides outside the gene matches: 12. Germline V CDR1 and CDR2: DFQATT, SNEGSKA (reference sequence). DNA for the CDR3: TGCAGTGCAAGTACAGGGGAATGGGAGTACGAGCAGTACTTC. Amino acid sequence: CSASTGEWEYEQYF.

V gene TRBV7-2 combines with J gene TRBJ2-4, with a tentative D call TRBD1 (6 bases). The J call could be wrong; TRBJ2-7 is a better fit for the DNA end. The CDR3 totals 16 residues. The germline V gene has CDR1 SGHTA and CDR2 FQGNSA. For the CDR3, the DNA is TGTGCCAGCAGCTTAGTGCGGACAGTGTTCCCCTACGAGCAGTACTTC. Its protein is CASSLVRTVFPYEQYF.

The rearrangement joins TRBV25-1 to TRBJ2-7, with D possibly matching TRBD1 (6 bases). Germline V gene data show CDR1 as MGHDK and CDR2 as SYGVNS. The CDR3 contains 12 residues. V lost 9 bases, J lost 7 bases, and 16 bases lay in between. The CDR3, as DNA: TGTGCCAGTAAACCGGACAGTAGTGAGCAGTACTTC. Translating gives CASKPDSSEQYF.

This chain connects TRBV5-5 to TRBJ1-4; 7 nucleotides match TRBD1. The CDR3 runs to 15 residues. The J segment lost 7 bases and the V segment lost 1 base, leaving 7 bases of the junction unmatched. Germline V gene sequence: CDR1 SGHKS, CDR2 YYEKEE (reference sequence). The CDR3 sequence: CASSLMSQGGEKLFF. CDR3 in DNA: TGTGCCAGCAGCTTGATGAGTCAGGGGGGTGAAAAACTGTTTTTT.

Turning to this clonotype: A much larger clone lies a single base off, so this may be a read error. The rearrangement links TRBV28 to TRBJ2-7; 7 bases agree with TRBD1. CDR1 is MDHEN and CDR2 is SYDVKM in the germline V gene. The CDR3 spans 12 residues. V shed 8 bases and J 5 bases; nucleotides not matched to a gene: 6. The CDR3 region is CASRDRSDEQYF. The CDR3 DNA sequence: TGTGCCAGCCGGGACAGATCCGACGAGCAGTACTTC.

V is TRBV10-3 and J is TRBJ2-7; D is unresolved. V was cut by 2 bases and J by 5 bases, with 13 bases left in between. The germline CDR1 and CDR2 sequences are ENHRY and SYGVKD. This CDR3 has 14 residues. DNA for the CDR3: TGTGCCATCAGTGAGGGCAGAAACCTCCACGAGCAGTACTTC. The encoded protein is CAISEGRNLHEQYF.

The chain employs TRBV14 and TRBJ1-2, with D possibly being TRBD1 (6 bases). Per the germline V gene, CDR1 is SGHDN and CDR2 is FVKESK. The V end was cut by 3 bases, the J end by 4 bases, with 12 bases between. This CDR3 spans 14 amino acids. This CDR3 reads CASSHRGLGYGYTF. The CDR3 DNA sequence: TGTGCCAGCAGCCATCGGGGGCTAGGCTATGGCTACACCTTC.

This clonotype has a handful of counts. V gene TRBV6-5 combines with J gene TRBJ2-7; D is perhaps TRBD2 (6 bases). This CDR3 spans 15 amino acids. V gave up 2 bases and J gave up 2 bases, with 13 bases separating them. Per the germline V gene, CDR1 is MNHEY and CDR2 is SVGAGI. CDR3 bases: TGTGCCAGCAGTTACGGGGGGAGTTTAACCTACGAGCAGTACTTC. Translation: CASSYGGSLTYEQYF.

A single count supports this clonotype. The rearrangement uses TRBV7-9 and TRBJ2-1; 9 nucleotides line up with TRBD2. TRBJ2-7 explains the end of the DNA better; the J call may be wrong. Germline CDR1 and CDR2: SEHNR and FQNEAQ (reference sequence). This CDR3 has 18 amino acids. In nucleotides, the CDR3 is TGTGCCAGCAGCTTACCCGCGGGAGGGGATCCCCCCTACAATGAGCAGTACTTC. Its translation is CASSLPAGGDPPYNEQYF.

This clonotype occurred a few times. The gene calls are TRBV7-9 and TRBJ2-3; 10 bases are a match to TRBD2. J gave up 2 bases and V 4 bases, and 6 bases lay outside the gene matches. The CDR3 contains 16 residues. CDR1 is SEHNR and CDR2 is FQNEAQ in the germline V gene (reference sequence). The CDR3 here is CASSSPSGRVTDTQYF. The CDR3 coding sequence is TGTGCCAGCAGCTCTCCAAGCGGGAGGGTCACAGATACGCAGTATTTT.